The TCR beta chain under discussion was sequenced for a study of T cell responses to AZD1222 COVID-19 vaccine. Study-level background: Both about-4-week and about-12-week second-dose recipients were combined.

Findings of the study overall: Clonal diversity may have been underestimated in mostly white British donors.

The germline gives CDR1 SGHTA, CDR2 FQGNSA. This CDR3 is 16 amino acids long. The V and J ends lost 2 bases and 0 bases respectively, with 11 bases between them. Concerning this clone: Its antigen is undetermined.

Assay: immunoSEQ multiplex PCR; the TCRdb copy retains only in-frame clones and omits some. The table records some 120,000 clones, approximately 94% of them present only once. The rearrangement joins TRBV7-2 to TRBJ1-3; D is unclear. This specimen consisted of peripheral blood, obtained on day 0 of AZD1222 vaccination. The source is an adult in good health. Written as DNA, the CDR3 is TGTGCCAGCAGCTTAAAAGGTTCCATCTCTGGAAACACCATATATTTT. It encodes CASSLKGSISGNTIYF.